Below, 29 T cell receptor beta chains from the same sample are listed, as sequenced in a study of cytomegalovirus exposure and HLA in healthy donors. TCRdb's table, derived via immunoSEQ multiplex PCR, lists solely in-frame clones and lacks some. This sample has 260,000 or so clones, with about 86% found just once. Material: PBMCs. The receptors derive from a man aged 18 to 30 in good health and CMV-seronegative.

V gene TRBV6-5 combines with J gene TRBJ1-1, with 7 nucleotides matching TRBD1. The CDR3 is made up of 16 amino acids. Trimming cost V 2 bases and J 11 bases; bases outside gene matches: 17. From germline, CDR1 is MNHEY and CDR2 SVGAGI. CDR3 sequence reads: CASSYGGGASNKRAFF. CDR3 nucleotides: TGTGCCAGCAGTTACGGAGGGGGCGCCTCAAATAAAAGGGCTTTCTTT.

The chain carries TRBV19 and TRBJ1-1; no definite D call. Deletions cut 4 bases from V and 4 bases from J, with 10 bases between. Germline V gene lookup returns CDR1 LNHDA and CDR2 SQIVND (reference sequence). CDR3 length: 13 amino acids. CDR3 residues: CASSRWEATEAFF. In DNA, the CDR3 is TGTGCCAGTAGTAGGTGGGAGGCCACTGAAGCTTTCTTT.

V gene TRBV2 combines with J gene TRBJ2-5; TRBD2 agrees at 7 bases. Looked up from germline, CDR1 is SNHLY and CDR2 is FYNNEI. This CDR3 spans 15 amino acids. Trimming cost V 4 bases and J 2 bases; bases outside gene matches: 7. The CDR3 sequence is CASSAAASGQETQYF. CDR3 in DNA: TGTGCCAGCAGTGCGGCGGCTAGCGGACAAGAGACCCAGTACTTC.

V gene TRBV18 combines with J gene TRBJ2-1; maybe TRBD2 (6 bases). Trimming removed 0 bases at V and 5 bases at J, with 14 bases between. The CDR3 runs to 16 residues. CDR1 and CDR2 from the germline V gene are KGHSH and LQKENI. For the CDR3, the DNA is TGTGCCAGCTCACCACCGAGACTAGACACTAACAATGAGCAGTTCTTC. Translating it yields CASSPPRLDTNNEQFF.

V gene TRBV18 combines with J gene TRBJ2-3; no firm D call. The germline CDR1 and CDR2 sequences are KGHSH and LQKENI. The CDR3 runs 13 residues. V was shortened by 3 bases and J by 0 bases, with 4 bases between the two germline ends. In nucleotides, the CDR3 is TGTGCCAGCTCACCCTTAAGCACAGATACGCAGTATTTT. Amino acids: CASSPLSTDTQYF.

The J gene is TRBJ1-4, the V gene TRBV5-1; the D gene is possibly TRBD1 (6 bases). The CDR3 sequence is 15 residues long. Per the germline V gene, CDR1 is SGHRS and CDR2 is YFSETQ. V shed 4 bases and J shed 0 bases, with 10 bases lying between them. CDR3 sequence: CASSAGAPTNEKLFF. In DNA form, the CDR3 reads TGCGCCAGCAGCGCGGGGGCGCCAACTAATGAAAAACTGTTTTTT. Looking up the rest from reference TRBV5-1 and TRBJ1-4 gives the full variable domain: KAGVTQTPRYLIKTRGQQVTLSCSPISGHRSVSWYQQTPGQGLQFLFEYFSETQRNKGNFPGRFSGRQFSNSRSEMNVSTLELGDSALYLCASSAGAPTNEKLFFGSGTQLSVL.

The V gene is TRBV7-2, the J gene TRBJ1-2; D is possibly TRBD1 (6 bases). Germline loops: CDR1 SGHTA, CDR2 FQGNSA. Deletions cut 5 bases from V and 5 bases from J, with 9 bases between. This CDR3 has 12 residues. The CDR3 DNA reads as TGTGCCAGCAGCGCCAGGGGATATGGCTACACCTTC. As protein: CASSARGYGYTF.

The V gene is TRBV6-1, the J gene TRBJ1-1; tentatively, D is TRBD1 (5 bases). CDR1 and CDR2 (germline): MNHNS, SASEGT. This CDR3 comprises 14 residues. With 10 bases removed from V and 5 bases from J, the gap between germline ends came to 20 bases. For the CDR3, the DNA is TGTGCCACACTAACCCAGGGAAAAGGAACTGAAGCTTTCTTT. Translation: CATLTQGKGTEAFF.

The chain joins TRBV18 to TRBJ2-1; TRBD1 agrees at 8 bases. V shed 3 bases, J shed 8 bases, and the junction held 9 bases outside the gene matches. This CDR3 is built from 15 residues. The germline gives CDR1 KGHSH, CDR2 LQKENI. The CDR3 sequence is CASSPRQGQDYEQFF. As DNA, the CDR3 is TGTGCCAGCTCACCTCGACAGGGACAGGACTATGAGCAGTTCTTC.

The V and J genes are TRBV5-4 and TRBJ2-7, with D maybe TRBD1 (6 bases). Germline values: CDR1 SGHNT, CDR2 YYREEE (reference sequence). The CDR3 extends over 13 amino acids. Trimming pared 4 bases from V and 4 bases from J, leaving 12 bases between. The CDR3: CASSTDRQYEQYF. CDR3 DNA: TGTGCCAGCAGCACAGACAGGCAATACGAGCAGTACTTC.

This clone was found a few times. The rearrangement joins TRBV11-2 to TRBJ2-7, with D tentatively TRBD1 (6 bases). The germline V and J ends were trimmed by 4 bases and 7 bases, with 14 bases remaining between them. Per the germline V gene, CDR1 is SGHAT and CDR2 is FQNNGV. The CDR3 length is 13 residues. CDR3 DNA sequence: TGTGCCAGCAGCTACAGGGTTCCGGGTGAGCAGTACTTC. It translates to CASSYRVPGEQYF.

This sequence joins TRBV11-2 and TRBJ2-2; D gene unclear. The CDR3 runs to 16 residues. CDR1 SGHAT and CDR2 FQNNGV come from the germline V gene. V was trimmed by 1 base and J by 2 bases, leaving 11 bases between them. CDR3 DNA sequence: TGTGCCAGCAGCTTAGGGCTTCGAAGAAACACCGGGGAGCTGTTTTTT. Translation: CASSLGLRRNTGELFF.

The rearrangement links TRBV2 to TRBJ2-5, with D possibly matching TRBD2 (5 bases). Germline CDR1 reads SNHLY; CDR2 reads FYNNEI. This CDR3 has 12 amino acids. Between the trimmed V and J ends, which lost 6 bases and 4 bases, there was a span of 9 bases. CDR3 region: CASSRGAETQYF. The CDR3 coding sequence is TGTGCCAGCAGCCGGGGTGCAGAGACCCAGTACTTC.

V and J are TRBV5-1 and TRBJ2-1; D is possibly TRBD2 (6 bases). The CDR3 runs to 16 residues. Germline loops: CDR1 SGHRS, CDR2 YFSETQ. Trimming removed 0 bases at V and 5 bases at J, with 15 bases between. CDR3 sequence (DNA): TGCGCCAGCAGCTTGGTAACTAGCATGGTCCACAATGAGCAGTTCTTC. Its translation is CASSLVTSMVHNEQFF. Together with reference TRBV5-1 and TRBJ2-1, the CDR3 gives the full variable domain: KAGVTQTPRYLIKTRGQQVTLSCSPISGHRSVSWYQQTPGQGLQFLFEYFSETQRNKGNFPGRFSGRQFSNSRSEMNVSTLELGDSALYLCASSLVTSMVHNEQFFGPGTRLTVL.

V gene TRBV2 combines with J gene TRBJ1-3; D possibly corresponds to TRBD1 (6 bases). This CDR3 is built from 15 residues. CDR1 and CDR2 from the germline V gene are SNHLY and FYNNEI. V lost 7 bases to trimming and J lost 0 bases, with 13 bases between them. The CDR3 loop is CASTTGTNSGNTIYF. CDR3 nucleotides: TGTGCCAGCACAACAGGGACCAACTCTGGAAACACCATATATTTT.

This rearrangement joins TRBV6-5 to TRBJ1-2, with a tentative D call TRBD1 (5 bases). The CDR3 runs 12 residues. Germline V gene data show CDR1 as MNHEY and CDR2 as SVGAGI. V lost 5 bases, J lost 5 bases, and 9 bases lay in between. For the CDR3, the DNA is TGTGCCAGCAGTACTCAGGGATATGGCTACACCTTC. This translates into CASSTQGYGYTF.

This rearrangement joins TRBV2 to TRBJ1-6; perhaps TRBD1 as D (5 bases). V was clipped by 6 bases and J by 10 bases, with 16 bases between them. CDR1 and CDR2 (germline): SNHLY, FYNNEI. This CDR3 contains 14 residues. The CDR3 DNA is TGTGCCAGCAGGTACCGAGAAGGGGCCTCACCCCTCCACTTT. Protein sequence: CASRYREGASPLHF.

Note on this clone: The sample carries other DNA sequences with the same CDR3. The genes are TRBV27 and TRBJ1-1; a weak D match, TRBD1 (6 bases). Germline CDR1 and CDR2: MNHEY and SMNVEV (reference sequence). The CDR3 spans 13 residues. Between the trimmed V and J ends, which lost 5 bases and 1 base, there was a span of 8 bases. CDR3 loop: CASSLGGNTEAFF. The DNA for the CDR3 is TGTGCCAGCAGTCTAGGGGGGAACACTGAAGCTTTCTTT.

The V gene is TRBV5-1, the J gene TRBJ2-1, with 10 bases matching TRBD2. Germline CDR1 reads SGHRS; CDR2 reads YFSETQ. The junction had 15 bases not matched to a gene; V was cut back by 6 bases and J by 6 bases. The CDR3 contains 17 residues. The CDR3 DNA reads as TGCGCCAGCACCCCAGTGACCAGCGGGAGGGGGTCCAATGAGCAGTTCTTC. This codes for CASTPVTSGRGSNEQFF.

The chain is built from TRBV11-2 and TRBJ2-5, with 9 bases that match TRBD2. This CDR3 region has 17 residues. J was trimmed by 5 bases and V by 1 base; bases with no gene match: 11. CDR1 is SGHAT and CDR2 is FQNNGV in the germline V gene. For the CDR3, the DNA is TGTGCCAGCAGCTTAGCAGAGCGGCGGGGGGGCCGGGAGACCCAGTACTTC. It codes for CASSLAERRGGRETQYF.

The genes are TRBV9 and TRBJ2-2; 8 positions agree with TRBD2. The CDR3 has 14 residues. V lost 3 bases and J lost 4; bases outside the gene matches: 2. CDR1 is SGDLS and CDR2 is YYNGEE in the germline V gene. CDR3 in amino acids: CASSEGLGTGELFF. The CDR3 coding sequence is TGTGCCAGCAGCGAGGGACTAGGCACCGGGGAGCTGTTTTTT.

The J gene is TRBJ2-1, the V gene TRBV19, with D possibly TRBD1 on 6 matching bases. CDR1 LNHDA and CDR2 SQIVND come from the germline V gene (reference sequence). V gave up 9 bases and J gave up 8 bases, with 14 bases separating them. This CDR3 region has 12 residues. CDR3 protein: CASQGLSDEQFF. The CDR3 DNA is TGTGCCAGCCAGGGGTTATCGGATGAGCAGTTCTTC.

This chain links TRBV30 with TRBJ2-1, with D possibly TRBD2 on 5 matching bases. This CDR3 has 15 residues. V was clipped by 4 bases and J by 8 bases, with 21 bases between them. The germline gives CDR1 GTSNPN, CDR2 SVGIG (reference sequence). The CDR3 nucleotides are TGTGCCTGGACCCCCCAGGAGAGGGTGACCTATGAGCAGTTCTTC. Translation: CAWTPQERVTYEQFF.

The genes are TRBV4-1 and TRBJ1-5; D is unclear. The germline V gene has CDR1 MGHRA and CDR2 YSYEKL. This CDR3 comprises 15 residues. V gave up 1 base and J gave up 1 base, with 8 bases separating them. CDR3 sequence: CASSQVIPSNQPQHF. The DNA of the CDR3 is TGCGCCAGCAGCCAAGTCATTCCAAGCAATCAGCCCCAGCATTTT.

This clone came up a few times. DNA of the CDR3: TGCGCCAGCAGTGAGTCGGGACAGGGGGCGTTATATGGCTACACCTTC. Translated, it gives CASSESGQGALYGYTF. The V gene is TRBV10-2, the J gene TRBJ1-2, with TRBD1 matching over 12 bases. CDR1 is WSHSY, CDR2 SAAADI, per germline. There are 16 residues in the CDR3. V lost 0 bases to trimming and J lost 5 bases; unmatched junction nucleotides: 4.

The chain has TRBV6-1 and TRBJ1-2; the D gene is possibly TRBD1 (5 bases). This CDR3 has 14 amino acids. The V end lost 1 base, the J end lost 7 bases, and 13 bases lay between the germline ends. Germline V lookup: CDR1 MNHNS, CDR2 SASEGT. The CDR3 coding sequence is TGTGCCAGCAGTGAAGGGGCAGGGCGGAGTGGCTACACCTTC. This sequence encodes CASSEGAGRSGYTF.

This chain links TRBV2 with TRBJ2-1, with D unclear. V lost 3 bases and J 8 bases, leaving 14 bases between the germline ends. This CDR3 comprises 14 residues. Germline-derived CDR1 and CDR2 are SNHLY and FYNNEI. The CDR3 DNA is TGTGCCAGCAGTGACACCACGGTCCTCCATGAGCAGTTCTTC. Protein product: CASSDTTVLHEQFF. The whole variable domain, remainder taken from reference TRBV2 and TRBJ2-1, is EPEVTQTPSHQVTQMGQEVILRCVPISNHLYFYWYRQILGQKVEFLVSFYNNEISEKSEIFDDQFSVERPDGSNFTLKIRSTKLEDSAMYFCASSDTTVLHEQFFGPGTRLTVL.

The J gene is TRBJ1-4, the V gene TRBV15, with D possibly matching TRBD1 (6 bases). V gave up 3 bases and J gave up 10 bases, with 12 bases separating them. The CDR3 runs to 13 residues. The germline CDR1 and CDR2 sequences are LNHNV and YYDKDF (reference sequence). The CDR3 DNA reads TGTGCCACCAGCAGTAGACAGGTGGGAAAACTGTTTTTT. Encoded protein: CATSSRQVGKLFF.

This rearrangement joins TRBV4-1 to TRBJ1-5; D is ambiguous. The CDR3 has 14 amino acids. Germline V gene lookup returns CDR1 MGHRA and CDR2 YSYEKL. Trimming cost V 0 bases and J 6 bases, with 9 bases left between them. In nucleotides, the CDR3 is TGCGCCAGCAGCCAAGAGCAGTTCGTTCAGCCCCAGCATTTT. Its translation: CASSQEQFVQPQHF.